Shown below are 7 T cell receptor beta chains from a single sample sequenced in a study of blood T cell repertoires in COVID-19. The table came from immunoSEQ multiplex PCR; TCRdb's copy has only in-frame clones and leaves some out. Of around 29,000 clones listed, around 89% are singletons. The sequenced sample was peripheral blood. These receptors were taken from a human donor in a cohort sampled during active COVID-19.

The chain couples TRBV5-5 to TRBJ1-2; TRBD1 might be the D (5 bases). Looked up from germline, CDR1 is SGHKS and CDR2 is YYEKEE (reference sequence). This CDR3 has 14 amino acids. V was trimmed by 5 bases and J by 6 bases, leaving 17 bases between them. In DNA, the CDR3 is TGTGCCAGCAGGGGTGCGACAGACAGAGATGGCTACACCTTC. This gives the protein CASRGATDRDGYTF.

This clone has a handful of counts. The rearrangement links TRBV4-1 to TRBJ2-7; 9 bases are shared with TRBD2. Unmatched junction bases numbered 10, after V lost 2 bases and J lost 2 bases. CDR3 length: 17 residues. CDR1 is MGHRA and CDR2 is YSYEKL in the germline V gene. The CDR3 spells CASSQTGPGLAPYEQYF. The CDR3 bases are TGCGCCAGCAGCCAAACGGGGCCGGGACTAGCTCCCTACGAGCAGTACTTC.

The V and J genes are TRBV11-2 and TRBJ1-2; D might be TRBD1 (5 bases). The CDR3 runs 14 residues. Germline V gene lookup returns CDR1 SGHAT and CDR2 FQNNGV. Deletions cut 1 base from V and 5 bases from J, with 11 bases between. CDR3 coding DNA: TGTGCCAGCAGCTTAGGAAGGGGTGTTTATGGCTACACCTTC. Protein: CASSLGRGVYGYTF.

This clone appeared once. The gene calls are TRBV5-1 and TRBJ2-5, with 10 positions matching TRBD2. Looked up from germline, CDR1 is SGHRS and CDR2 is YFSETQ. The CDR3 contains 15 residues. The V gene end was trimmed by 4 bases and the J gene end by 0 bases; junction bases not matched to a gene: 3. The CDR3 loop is CASSVSGGYQETQYF. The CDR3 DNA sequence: TGCGCCAGCAGCGTTAGCGGGGGGTACCAAGAGACCCAGTACTTC.

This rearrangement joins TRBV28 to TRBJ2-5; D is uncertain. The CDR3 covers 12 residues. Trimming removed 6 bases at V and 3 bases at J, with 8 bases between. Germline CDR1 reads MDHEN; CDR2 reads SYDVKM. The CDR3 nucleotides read TGTGCCAGCAGCTCGACTGAAGAGACCCAGTACTTC. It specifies CASSSTEETQYF.

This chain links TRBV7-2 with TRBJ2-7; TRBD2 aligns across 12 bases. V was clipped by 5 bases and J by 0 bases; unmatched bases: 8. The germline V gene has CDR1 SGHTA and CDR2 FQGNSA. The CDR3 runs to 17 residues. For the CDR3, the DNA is TGTGCCAGCAGCCAAGGACTAGCGGGGCTTAGCTCCTACGAGCAGTACTTC. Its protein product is CASSQGLAGLSSYEQYF.

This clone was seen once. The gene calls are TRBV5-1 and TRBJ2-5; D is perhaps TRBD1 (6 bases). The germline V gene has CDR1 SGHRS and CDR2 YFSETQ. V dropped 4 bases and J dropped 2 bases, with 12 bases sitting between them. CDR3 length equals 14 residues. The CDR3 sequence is CASSQDRLQETQYF. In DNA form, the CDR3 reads TGCGCCAGCAGCCAGGACAGACTTCAAGAGACCCAGTACTTC.